This T cell receptor beta chain emerged from a study of beta chain features in type 1 diabetes. About the research overall: Across every sample, 85 million to 120 million sorted cells were examined in total.

The isolated RNA, all of it, was reverse transcribed, so expressed TCRB transcripts were what got sequenced. The repertoire was sequenced with immunoSEQ multiplex PCR; TCRdb's copy has only in-frame clones and lacks some. Among approximately 200,000 clones listed, 9.6% were seen once. This clone appeared a few times. The antigen is unknown. Study conclusions and caveats: Sequencing the cDNA could make cells with high TCR expression show up more than they should.

Cells sorted by CD45RO/CCR7/CD25/CD127/CD95/CD27 comprised CD4+ naive, central memory, regulatory and stem cell-like memory cells. The CDR3 covers 15 residues. Germline values: CDR1 MNHEY, CDR2 SVGAGI. The J segment lost 5 bases and the V segment lost 6 bases, leaving 10 bases of the junction unmatched. V usage is TRBV6-5 and J usage is TRBJ1-1; TRBD1 aligns across 9 bases. The clonotype was recovered from a woman younger than 35 in good health. What was sequenced was naive CD4+ T cells from blood. CDR3 sequence (DNA): TGTGCCAGCAGGTCGGACAGGGGACACCTTACTGAAGCTTTCTTT. This sequence encodes CASRSDRGHLTEAFF.